This TCR beta chain was captured in a study of T cells expressing NK-cell markers. Looking at the study overall: The TCR beta repertoires originated in sorted CD3+CD56+NKG2C+, CD3+CD56+NKG2C- and CD3+CD56-NKG2C+ T cells.

From its re-call of the 5' RACE reads, TCRdb lists each CDR3 protein once, without DNA. Seen in this sample are more than 400,000 distinct CDR3 sequences; the ten most common clones hold about 7.1%. Sequencing was performed on blood T cells: a sorted CD56 or NKG2C T cell subset, CD4+ or CD8+ T cells, or bulk PBMC T cells (not recorded which). This receptor was obtained from a woman between 18 and 70 years old in good health.

Here the CDR3 reads CSAGLLSREYNEQFF. The V and J genes are TRBV20-1 and TRBJ2-1; TCRdb lists TRBD1, though no DNA is available to test this call. CDR1 and CDR2 (germline): DFQATT, SNEGSKA (reference sequence). The CDR3 totals 15 residues.